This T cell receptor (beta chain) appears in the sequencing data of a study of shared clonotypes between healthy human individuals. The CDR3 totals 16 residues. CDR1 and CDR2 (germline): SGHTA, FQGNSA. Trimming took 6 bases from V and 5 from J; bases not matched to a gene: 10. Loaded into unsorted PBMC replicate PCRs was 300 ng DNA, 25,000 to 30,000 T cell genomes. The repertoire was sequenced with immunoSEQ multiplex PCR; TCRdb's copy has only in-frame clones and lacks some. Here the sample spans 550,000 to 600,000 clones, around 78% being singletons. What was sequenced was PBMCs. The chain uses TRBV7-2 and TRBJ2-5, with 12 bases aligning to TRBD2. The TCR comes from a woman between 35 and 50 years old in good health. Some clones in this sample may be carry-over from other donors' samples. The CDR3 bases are TGTGCCAGCAGTCCGAGACTAGCGGGAGCCGGGGAGACCCAGTACTTC. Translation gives CASSPRLAGAGETQYF.